Following are 19 T cell receptor beta chains from one sample sequenced in a study of a mutant IDH1 vaccine in newly diagnosed glioma. The time point was: week 47, end of study. Every vaccination contained 300 ug of the mutant IDH1 20-mer peptide and was paired with topical imiquimod. Assay: immunoSEQ multiplex PCR; the TCRdb copy retains only in-frame clones and omits some. This sample has roughly 30,000 clones, with approximately 83% found just once. Their recognized antigens are unknown. Material: PBMCs, obtained from a glioma patient whose treatment included an IDH1 peptide vaccine. Receptors were obtained from a man younger than 40 with glioma.

The CDR3 DNA is TGTGCCAGCGACGCAGGCGGGGCCTACGAGCAGTACTTC. Translation gives CASDAGGAYEQYF. The V call is TRBV11-2, the J call TRBJ2-7; D possibly corresponds to TRBD2 (6 bases). Germline V CDR1 and CDR2: SGHAT, FQNNGV. CDR3 length: 13 residues. The V end lost 8 bases, the J end lost 2 bases, and 13 bases lay between the germline ends.

This rearrangement joins TRBV2 to TRBJ2-7; 7 nucleotides align to TRBD1. The CDR3 has 13 residues. Germline loops: CDR1 SNHLY, CDR2 FYNNEI. Germline trimming cut 6 bases from V and 11 bases from J; bases unmatched to any gene: 13. The CDR3 protein is CASRKIQGTPKYF. CDR3 nucleotide sequence: TGTGCCAGCAGGAAGATACAGGGGACGCCTAAGTACTTC. Full variable domain (rest looked up from reference TRBV2 and TRBJ2-7): EPEVTQTPSHQVTQMGQEVILRCVPISNHLYFYWYRQILGQKVEFLVSFYNNEISEKSEIFDDQFSVERPDGSNFTLKIRSTKLEDSAMYFCASRKIQGTPKYFGPGTRLTVT.

The chain couples TRBV30 to TRBJ1-2; D is ambiguous. The germline gives CDR1 GTSNPN, CDR2 SVGIG (reference sequence). CDR3 length equals 13 residues. V lost 8 bases, J lost 4 bases, and 17 bases lay in between. In DNA form, the CDR3 reads TGTGCCCGGAACTTGAATCTGGGCTATGGCTACACCTTC. Protein product: CARNLNLGYGYTF.

J is TRBJ2-7 and V is TRBV9, with D perhaps assigned TRBD1 or TRBD2 (5 bases each). Germline V CDR1 and CDR2: SGDLS, YYNGEE. The CDR3 contains 11 residues. V shed 3 bases and J shed 9 bases, with 10 bases lying between them. CDR3 amino acids: CASSEGSGQYF. DNA for the CDR3: TGTGCCAGCAGCGAGGGGAGCGGGCAGTACTTC. Full variable domain (outside the CDR3, taken from reference TRBV9 and TRBJ2-7): DSGVTQTPKHLITATGQRVTLRCSPRSGDLSVYWYQQSLDQGLQFLIQYYNGEERAKGNILERFSAQQFPDLHSELNLSSLELGDSALYFCASSEGSGQYFGPGTRLTVT.

V gene TRBV4-2 combines with J gene TRBJ1-3; the D is unclear. V was shortened by 3 bases and J by 2 bases, with 11 bases between the two germline ends. CDR3 length: 15 amino acids. Germline CDR1 LGHNA, CDR2 YNFKEQ. The CDR3 is CASSHSPSTGNTIYF. The CDR3 DNA reads as TGTGCCAGCAGCCATTCCCCCAGTACTGGAAACACCATATATTTT.

The CDR3 is CASSQVSGAGGTTDTQYF. The CDR3 nucleotides are TGCGCCAGCAGCCAAGTTTCTGGAGCGGGGGGGACAACAGATACGCAGTATTTT. The genes are TRBV4-1 and TRBJ2-3; TRBD2 matches 10 bases. This CDR3 spans 18 amino acids. V was pared by 1 base and J by 3 bases, with 10 bases of the junction left unmatched. CDR1 and CDR2 from the germline V gene are MGHRA and YSYEKL.

The sample holds one count of this clone. The chain has TRBV2 and TRBJ1-6, with 7 positions matching TRBD1. V dropped 7 bases and J dropped 3; count of bases not matched to a gene: 3. CDR3 length: 14 amino acids. Germline V gene lookup returns CDR1 SNHLY and CDR2 FYNNEI. The CDR3, as DNA: TGTGCCAGCACCCGGGACAGCTATAATTCACCCCTCCACTTT. Protein: CASTRDSYNSPLHF.

The V gene is TRBV19, the J gene TRBJ2-3, with 11 bases lining up with TRBD2. Germline CDR1 LNHDA, CDR2 SQIVND (reference sequence). The CDR3 totals 15 residues. V was pared by 3 bases and J by 5 bases, with 4 bases of the junction left unmatched. In DNA form, the CDR3 reads TGTGCCAGTAGTATGACTAGCGGGGTCGGAGATACGCAGTATTTT. This encodes CASSMTSGVGDTQYF. Full variable domain (outside the CDR3, taken from reference TRBV19 and TRBJ2-3): DGGITQSPKYLFRKEGQNVTLSCEQNLNHDAMYWYRQDPGQGLRLIYYSQIVNDFQKGDIAEGYSVSREKKESFPLTVTSAQKNPTAFYLCASSMTSGVGDTQYFGPGTRLTVL.

V usage is TRBV4-1 and J usage is TRBJ2-1; 7 positions agree with TRBD2. After removal of 0 bases from V and 2 bases from J, the junction contained 4 bases not matched to a gene. In germline, CDR1 is MGHRA, CDR2 YSYEKL. This CDR3 is 16 amino acids long. CDR3 sequence reads: CASSQEAGVAYNEQFF. The CDR3 DNA follows: TGCGCCAGCAGCCAAGAGGCGGGGGTAGCCTACAATGAGCAGTTCTTC.

This clone was seen a few times. V and J are TRBV7-9 and TRBJ2-7; 7 bases align to TRBD2. CDR3 size: 14 residues. Trimming cost V 5 bases and J 5 bases; bases outside gene matches: 9. Per the germline V gene, CDR1 is SEHNR and CDR2 is FQNEAQ (reference sequence). In DNA, the CDR3 is TGTGCCAGCAGCGCTGGGGGGGGGACCCACGAGCAGTACTTC. This gives the protein CASSAGGGTHEQYF.

This CDR3 reads CAFGPTQETQYF. In DNA, the CDR3 is TGTGCCTTTGGACCCACCCAAGAGACCCAGTACTTC. The chain links TRBV30 to TRBJ2-5; D call uncertain. CDR1 and CDR2 (germline): GTSNPN, SVGIG (reference sequence). This CDR3 is 12 amino acids long. The germline V and J ends were trimmed by 7 bases and 1 base, with 10 bases remaining between them.

This clone was seen a handful of times. The chain uses TRBV6-1 and TRBJ2-1, with 9 positions matching TRBD2. CDR1 and CDR2 from the germline V gene are MNHNS and SASEGT. Trimming at V came to 2 bases and at J to 5 bases, leaving 4 bases not matched to a gene. The CDR3 loop spans 15 amino acids. CDR3 bases: TGTGCCAGCAGTGAATCGGCGGGAGGGCACAATGAGCAGTTCTTC. Protein: CASSESAGGHNEQFF.

This chain links TRBV13 with TRBJ1-1; D remains unclear. Germline V gene lookup returns CDR1 PRHDT and CDR2 FYEKMQ (reference sequence). The CDR3 has 13 amino acids. The V end lost 0 bases, the J end lost 2 bases, and 4 bases lay between the germline ends. CDR3 residues: CASSLGPNTEAFF. CDR3 coding DNA: TGTGCCAGCAGCTTAGGTCCAAACACTGAAGCTTTCTTT.

This clone came up once. The chain is built from TRBV30 and TRBJ1-2, with a tentative D call TRBD1 (6 bases). Germline V gene sequence: CDR1 GTSNPN, CDR2 SVGIG (reference sequence). The CDR3 consists of 14 residues. Trimming removed 1 base from V and 8 bases from J, with 17 bases in between. CDR3 amino acids: CAWSAQGISGGYTF. DNA of the CDR3: TGTGCCTGGAGTGCCCAGGGGATCTCGGGGGGCTACACCTTC.

The V gene is TRBV6-5, the J gene TRBJ1-2, with 12 positions matching TRBD1. The CDR3 runs to 15 residues. Trimming removed 5 bases from V and 6 bases from J; junction bases left unmatched: 7. Germline-derived CDR1 and CDR2 are MNHEY and SVGAGI. This CDR3 is CASSRGQGAIDGYTF. The CDR3, as DNA: TGTGCCAGCAGTAGGGGACAGGGGGCCATCGATGGCTACACCTTC.

The chain couples TRBV25-1 to TRBJ2-6; D ambiguous. The CDR3 covers 13 residues. V lost 4 bases to trimming and J lost 1 base, with 2 bases between them. Germline CDR1 and CDR2: MGHDK and SYGVNS. The CDR3, as DNA: TGTGCCAGCAGTGTTTCTGGGGCCAACGTCCTGACTTTC. It encodes CASSVSGANVLTF.

This sequence joins TRBV2 and TRBJ2-7, with D possibly called TRBD1 or TRBD2 (6 bases each). The CDR3 loop spans 13 amino acids. Germline CDR1 is SNHLY and CDR2 is FYNNEI. With 7 bases removed from V and 4 bases from J, the gap between germline ends came to 14 bases. The CDR3 loop reads CASNNRGVYEQYF. The CDR3 bases are TGTGCCAGCAACAATAGGGGGGTATACGAGCAGTACTTC.

In this sample, this clone turned up once. The chain is built from TRBV19 and TRBJ1-1; a possible D gene is TRBD1 (6 bases). Germline V gene lookup returns CDR1 LNHDA and CDR2 SQIVND (reference sequence). Trimming removed 4 bases from V and 2 bases from J, with 14 bases in between. The CDR3 is made up of 15 amino acids. The CDR3 sequence: CASSSQGRTNTEAFF. For the CDR3, the DNA is TGTGCCAGTAGTAGCCAGGGGCGCACCAACACTGAAGCTTTCTTT.

The chain combines TRBV7-9 with TRBJ2-5, with D unresolved. This CDR3 has 11 residues. CDR1 SEHNR and CDR2 FQNEAQ come from the germline V gene (reference sequence). Trimming removed 3 bases from V and 8 bases from J, with 7 bases in between. CDR3 in amino acids: CASSFDRTQYF. CDR3 in DNA: TGTGCCAGCAGCTTTGACCGAACCCAGTACTTC.